This record covers a single T cell receptor (beta chain). What it binds is not known. The sample originates from a study of cytomegalovirus exposure and HLA in healthy donors. The study's findings and limits: A later analysis associated some 16,000 TCR beta sequences with HLA alleles at a 0.05 false discovery rate. In a later analysis, TCR beta V- and J-gene trimming showed a link to a missense DCLRE1C variant.

Use of 60 Vbeta and 13 Jbeta primers characterized the PCR. Original handling: Roughly 10 million shared chains were among 80 million or so unique TCR beta chains counted in a later analysis. Sequenced by immunoSEQ multiplex PCR; TCRdb stores in-frame clones only, minus some. The D gene and trimming were derived from the DNA, and the V and J assignments and clone size from that table. The sample carries about 120,000 clones, about 66% recorded once. Per germline, CDR1 SNHLY and CDR2 FYNNEI. With 9 bases clipped from V and 0 bases from J, the junction kept 3 bases outside the gene matches. This CDR3 contains 14 residues.

The sequenced material came from PBMCs. The chain is built from TRBV2 and TRBJ2-1, with 9 nucleotides matching TRBD2. The clonotype comes from a man under 40 in good health and CMV-seropositive. CDR3 protein: CARSTSGSYNEQFF. The CDR3 DNA reads as TGTGCCAGATCGACTAGCGGCTCCTACAATGAGCAGTTCTTC. Based on the CDR3 plus reference TRBV2 and TRBJ2-1, the full variable domain is EPEVTQTPSHQVTQMGQEVILRCVPISNHLYFYWYRQILGQKVEFLVSFYNNEISEKSEIFDDQFSVERPDGSNFTLKIRSTKLEDSAMYFCARSTSGSYNEQFFGPGTRLTVL.